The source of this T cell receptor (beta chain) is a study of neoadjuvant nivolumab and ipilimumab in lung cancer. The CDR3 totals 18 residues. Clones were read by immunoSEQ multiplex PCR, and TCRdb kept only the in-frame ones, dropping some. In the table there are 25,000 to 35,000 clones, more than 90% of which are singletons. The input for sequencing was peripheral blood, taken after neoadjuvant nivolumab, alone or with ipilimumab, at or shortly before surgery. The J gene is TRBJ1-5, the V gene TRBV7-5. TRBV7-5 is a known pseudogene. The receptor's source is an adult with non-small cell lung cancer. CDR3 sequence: CVRSSSGGTDHSNQPQHF. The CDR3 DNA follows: TGTGTCAGAAGCTCCTCGGGGGGGACGGACCATAGCAATCAGCCCCAGCATTTT.